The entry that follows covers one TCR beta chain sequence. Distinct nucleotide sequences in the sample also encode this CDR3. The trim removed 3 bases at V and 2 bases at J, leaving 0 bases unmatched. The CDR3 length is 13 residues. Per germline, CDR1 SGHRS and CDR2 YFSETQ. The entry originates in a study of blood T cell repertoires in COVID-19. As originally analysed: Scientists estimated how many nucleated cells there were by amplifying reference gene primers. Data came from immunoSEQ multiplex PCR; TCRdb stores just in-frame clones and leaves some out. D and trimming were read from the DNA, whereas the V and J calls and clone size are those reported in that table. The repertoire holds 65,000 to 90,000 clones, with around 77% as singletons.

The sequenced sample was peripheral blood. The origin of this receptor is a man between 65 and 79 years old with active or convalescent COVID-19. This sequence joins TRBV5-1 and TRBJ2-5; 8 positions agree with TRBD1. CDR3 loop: CASSWTGQETQYF. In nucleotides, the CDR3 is TGCGCCAGCAGCTGGACAGGGCAAGAGACCCAGTACTTC.